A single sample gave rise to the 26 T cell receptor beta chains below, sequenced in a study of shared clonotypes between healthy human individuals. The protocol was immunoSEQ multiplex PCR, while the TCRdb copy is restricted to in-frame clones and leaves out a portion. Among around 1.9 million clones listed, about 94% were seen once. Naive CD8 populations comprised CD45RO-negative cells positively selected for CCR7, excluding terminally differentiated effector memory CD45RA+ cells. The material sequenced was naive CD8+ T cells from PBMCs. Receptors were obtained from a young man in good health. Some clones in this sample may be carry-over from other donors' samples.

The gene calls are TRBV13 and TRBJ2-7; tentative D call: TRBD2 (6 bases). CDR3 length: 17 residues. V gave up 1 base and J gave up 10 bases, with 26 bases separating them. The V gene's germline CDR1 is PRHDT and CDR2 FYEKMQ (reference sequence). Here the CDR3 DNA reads TGTGCCAGCAGCTTAGTGGCTAGCGACGGTGGGCGTATAAGACAGTACTTC. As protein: CASSLVASDGGRIRQYF. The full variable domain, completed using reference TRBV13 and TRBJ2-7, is AAGVIQSPRHLIKEKRETATLKCYPIPRHDTVYWYQQGPGQDPQFLISFYEKMQSDKGSIPDRFSAQQFSDYHSELNMSSLELGDSALYFCASSLVASDGGRIRQYFGPGTRLTVT.

The CDR3 sequence is CASGDSGLSYEQYF. The CDR3 region has the DNA TGCGCCAGCGGGGATAGCGGGCTCTCCTACGAGCAGTACTTC. The J gene is TRBJ2-7, the V gene TRBV10-2, with 7 bases aligning to TRBD2. J was trimmed by 0 bases and V by 8 bases; bases with no gene match: 7. The CDR3 sequence is 14 residues long. Per the germline V gene, CDR1 is WSHSY and CDR2 is SAAADI.

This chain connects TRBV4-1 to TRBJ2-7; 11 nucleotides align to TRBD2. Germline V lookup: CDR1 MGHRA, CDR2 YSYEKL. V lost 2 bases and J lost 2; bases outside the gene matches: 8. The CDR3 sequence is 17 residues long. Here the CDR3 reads CASSQSELAGVTYEQYF. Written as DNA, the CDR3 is TGCGCCAGCAGCCAAAGCGAACTAGCGGGGGTTACCTACGAGCAGTACTTC.

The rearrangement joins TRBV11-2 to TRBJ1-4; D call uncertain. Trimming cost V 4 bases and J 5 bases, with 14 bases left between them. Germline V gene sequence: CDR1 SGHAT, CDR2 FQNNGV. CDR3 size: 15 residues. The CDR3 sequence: CASSWSLGVNEKLFF. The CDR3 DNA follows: TGTGCCAGCAGCTGGTCCCTGGGAGTAAATGAAAAACTGTTTTTT.

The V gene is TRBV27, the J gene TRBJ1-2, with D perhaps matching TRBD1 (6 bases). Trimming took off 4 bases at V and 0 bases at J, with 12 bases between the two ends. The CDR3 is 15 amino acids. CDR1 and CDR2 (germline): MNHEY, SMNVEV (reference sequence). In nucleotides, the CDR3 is TGTGCCAGCAGTTCCAGGGGCCTGACTAACTATGGCTACACCTTC. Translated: CASSSRGLTNYGYTF.

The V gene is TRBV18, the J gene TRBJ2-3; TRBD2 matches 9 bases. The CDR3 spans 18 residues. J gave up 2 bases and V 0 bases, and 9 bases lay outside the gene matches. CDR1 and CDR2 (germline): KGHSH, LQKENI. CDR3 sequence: CASSPPGIAGDLTDTQYF. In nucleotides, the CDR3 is TGTGCCAGCTCACCACCTGGAATAGCGGGGGACCTCACAGATACGCAGTATTTT.

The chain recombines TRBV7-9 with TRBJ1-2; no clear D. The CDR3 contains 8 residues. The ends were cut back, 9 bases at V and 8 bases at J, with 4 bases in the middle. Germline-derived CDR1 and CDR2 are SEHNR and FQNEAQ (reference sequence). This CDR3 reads CASEGYTF. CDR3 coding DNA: TGTGCCAGTGAAGGCTACACCTTC.

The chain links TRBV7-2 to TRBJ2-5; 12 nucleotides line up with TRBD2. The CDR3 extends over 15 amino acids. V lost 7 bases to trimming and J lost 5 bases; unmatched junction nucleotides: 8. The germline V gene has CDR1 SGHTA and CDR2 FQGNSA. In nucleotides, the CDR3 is TGTGCCAGCACTCTGGGGACTAGCGGGCGGGAGACCCAGTACTTC. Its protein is CASTLGTSGRETQYF.

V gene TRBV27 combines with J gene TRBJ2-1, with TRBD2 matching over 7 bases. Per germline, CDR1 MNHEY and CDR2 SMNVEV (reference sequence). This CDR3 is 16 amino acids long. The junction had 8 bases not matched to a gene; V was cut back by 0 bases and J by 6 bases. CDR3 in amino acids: CASSLSAGEMVNEQFF. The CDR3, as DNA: TGTGCCAGCAGTTTATCGGCGGGAGAAATGGTCAATGAGCAGTTCTTC.

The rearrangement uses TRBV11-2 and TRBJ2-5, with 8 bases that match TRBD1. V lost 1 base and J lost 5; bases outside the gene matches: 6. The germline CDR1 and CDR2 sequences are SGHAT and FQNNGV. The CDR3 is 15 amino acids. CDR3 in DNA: TGTGCCAGCAGCTTAGGGGACAGGCTCCAGGAGACCCAGTACTTC. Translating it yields CASSLGDRLQETQYF.

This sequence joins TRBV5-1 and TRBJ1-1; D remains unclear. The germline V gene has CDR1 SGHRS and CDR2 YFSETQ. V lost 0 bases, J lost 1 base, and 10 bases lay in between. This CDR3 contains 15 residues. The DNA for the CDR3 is TGCGCCAGCAGCTTGGAGTTTCACGCGAACACTGAAGCTTTCTTT. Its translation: CASSLEFHANTEAFF.

CDR3 in amino acids: CASSLWRGGETQYF. CDR3 DNA: TGTGCCAGCAGCTTGTGGAGGGGTGGAGAGACCCAGTACTTC. This sequence joins TRBV5-6 and TRBJ2-5; the D gene is possibly TRBD2 (6 bases). Trimming cost V 1 base and J 4 bases, with 11 bases left between them. The CDR3 consists of 14 residues. Looked up from germline, CDR1 is SGHDT and CDR2 is YYEEEE.

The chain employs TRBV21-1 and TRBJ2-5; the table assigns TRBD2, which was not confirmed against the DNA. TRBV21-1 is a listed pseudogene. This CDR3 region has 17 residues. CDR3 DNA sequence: TGTGCCAGCAGCAATGGATCCCCGCTAGCGGCTCAAGAGACCCAGTACTTC. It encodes CASSNGSPLAAQETQYF.

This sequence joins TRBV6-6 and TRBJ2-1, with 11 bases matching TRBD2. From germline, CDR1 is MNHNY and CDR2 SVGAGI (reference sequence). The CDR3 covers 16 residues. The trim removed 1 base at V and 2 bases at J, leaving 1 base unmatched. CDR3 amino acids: CASSYLLAGAYNEQFF. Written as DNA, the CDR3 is TGTGCCAGCAGTTACTTACTAGCGGGGGCCTACAATGAGCAGTTCTTC.

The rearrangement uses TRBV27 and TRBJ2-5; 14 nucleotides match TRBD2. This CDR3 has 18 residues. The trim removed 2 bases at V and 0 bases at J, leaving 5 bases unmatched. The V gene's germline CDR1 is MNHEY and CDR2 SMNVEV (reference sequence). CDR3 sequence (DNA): TGTGCCAGCAGTTTACTGGGACTAGCGGGAGTACACCAAGAGACCCAGTACTTC. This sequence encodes CASSLLGLAGVHQETQYF.

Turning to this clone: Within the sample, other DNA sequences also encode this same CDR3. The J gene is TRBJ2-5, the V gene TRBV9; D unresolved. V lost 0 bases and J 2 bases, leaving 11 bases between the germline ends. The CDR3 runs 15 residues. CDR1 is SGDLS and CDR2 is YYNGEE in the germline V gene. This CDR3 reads CASSVDGAPQETQYF. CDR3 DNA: TGTGCCAGCAGCGTAGACGGAGCGCCACAAGAGACCCAGTACTTC.

For the CDR3, the DNA is TGTGCCAGCAGTCCGGGTCCGGACAGGGTCTCTCGGTACTTC. Translated, it gives CASSPGPDRVSRYF. V and J are TRBV28 and TRBJ2-7, with TRBD1 matching over 8 bases. The CDR3 extends over 14 amino acids. Germline CDR1 MDHEN, CDR2 SYDVKM. Germline trimming cut 5 bases from V and 12 bases from J; bases unmatched to any gene: 15.

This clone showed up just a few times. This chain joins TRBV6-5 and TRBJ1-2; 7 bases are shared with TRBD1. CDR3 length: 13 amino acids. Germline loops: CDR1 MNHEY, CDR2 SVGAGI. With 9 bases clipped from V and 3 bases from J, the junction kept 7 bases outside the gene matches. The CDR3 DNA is TGTGCCAGTCAAATCAGGGGGGACTATGGCTACACCTTC. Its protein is CASQIRGDYGYTF.

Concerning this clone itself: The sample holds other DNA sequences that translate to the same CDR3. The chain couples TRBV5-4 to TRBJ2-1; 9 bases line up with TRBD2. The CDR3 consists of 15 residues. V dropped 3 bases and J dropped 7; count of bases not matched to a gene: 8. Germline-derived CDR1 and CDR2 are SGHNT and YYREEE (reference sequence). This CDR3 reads CASSSLGLAGNEQFF. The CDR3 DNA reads TGTGCCAGCAGCTCTCTCGGGCTAGCGGGAAATGAGCAGTTCTTC.

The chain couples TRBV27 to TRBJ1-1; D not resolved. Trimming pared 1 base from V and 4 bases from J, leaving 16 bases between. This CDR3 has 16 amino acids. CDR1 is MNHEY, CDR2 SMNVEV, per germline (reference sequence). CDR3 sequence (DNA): TGTGCCAGCAGTTTATTACAGATAAAGGGTGGCACTGAAGCTTTCTTT. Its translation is CASSLLQIKGGTEAFF.

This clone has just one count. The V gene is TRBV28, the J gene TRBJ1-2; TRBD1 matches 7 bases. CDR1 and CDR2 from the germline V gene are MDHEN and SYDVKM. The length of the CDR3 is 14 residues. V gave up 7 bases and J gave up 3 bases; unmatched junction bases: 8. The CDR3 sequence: CASTATGTDYGYTF. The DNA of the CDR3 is TGTGCCAGCACCGCAACCGGGACAGACTATGGCTACACCTTC.

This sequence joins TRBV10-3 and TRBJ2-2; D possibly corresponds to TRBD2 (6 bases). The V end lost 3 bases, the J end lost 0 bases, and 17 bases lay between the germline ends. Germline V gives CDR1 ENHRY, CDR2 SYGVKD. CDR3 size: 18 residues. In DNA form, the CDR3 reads TGTGCCATCAGTGAAGCCAGAGGGACGGGGGCGAACACCGGGGAGCTGTTTTTT. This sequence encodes CAISEARGTGANTGELFF.

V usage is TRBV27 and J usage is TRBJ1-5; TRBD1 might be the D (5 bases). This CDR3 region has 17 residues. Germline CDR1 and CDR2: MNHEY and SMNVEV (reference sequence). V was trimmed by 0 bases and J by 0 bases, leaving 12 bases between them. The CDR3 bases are TGTGCCAGCAGTTTATCGGGACGGAACTATAGCAATCAGCCCCAGCATTTT. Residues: CASSLSGRNYSNQPQHF.

In nucleotides, the CDR3 is TGTGCCAGCAGCCCTCAACCTCCCCTAGCGGGGGGATACAATGAGCAGTTCTTC. Encoded protein: CASSPQPPLAGGYNEQFF. The chain couples TRBV4-2 to TRBJ2-1, with TRBD2 identical over 11 bases. The CDR3 loop spans 18 amino acids. Germline V lookup: CDR1 LGHNA, CDR2 YNFKEQ. J lost 4 bases, V lost 4 bases, and 12 bases had no gene match.

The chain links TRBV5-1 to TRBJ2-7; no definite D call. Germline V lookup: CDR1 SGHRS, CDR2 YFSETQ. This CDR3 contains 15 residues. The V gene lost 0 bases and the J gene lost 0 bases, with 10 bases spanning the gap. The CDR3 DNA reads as TGCGCCAGCAGCTTGGTGGCAACGAGCTCCTACGAGCAGTACTTC. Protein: CASSLVATSSYEQYF. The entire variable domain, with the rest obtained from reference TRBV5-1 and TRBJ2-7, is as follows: KAGVTQTPRYLIKTRGQQVTLSCSPISGHRSVSWYQQTPGQGLQFLFEYFSETQRNKGNFPGRFSGRQFSNSRSEMNVSTLELGDSALYLCASSLVATSSYEQYFGPGTRLTVT.

CDR3 residues: CASSVGDRGVSGELFF. The CDR3 coding sequence is TGTGCCAGCAGCGTAGGAGACAGGGGAGTGTCCGGGGAGCTGTTTTTT. The chain recombines TRBV9 with TRBJ2-2, with 8 bases matching TRBD1. Germline V gives CDR1 SGDLS, CDR2 YYNGEE. V dropped 0 bases and J dropped 6; count of bases not matched to a gene: 7. This CDR3 has 16 amino acids. Combining the CDR3 with reference TRBV9 and TRBJ2-2 gives the whole variable domain DSGVTQTPKHLITATGQRVTLRCSPRSGDLSVYWYQQSLDQGLQFLIQYYNGEERAKGNILERFSAQQFPDLHSELNLSSLELGDSALYFCASSVGDRGVSGELFFGEGSRLTVL.